The entry that follows covers one T cell receptor (beta chain) sequence. There is no known antigen for this receptor. No base quality values were provided; no much bigger clone lies one nucleotide off. TCR CDR3 regions were amplified from genomic DNA by multiplex PCR using the deep immunoSEQ assay. Extracted genomic DNA from each cell subset was distributed evenly across all wells of several immunoSEQ 96-well plates, and each plate was treated as a replicate. For sorted subsets, approximately 0.2 ug of genomic DNA, equivalent to around 30,000 T cell genomes, went into each replicate PCR. Purified libraries were quantified with a Qubit 3.0 fluorometer, sized on a Bioanalyzer 2100, and re-quantified with the KAPA Library Quantification kit. Every immunoSEQ 96-well plate was sequenced on a dedicated single-read 150-cycle Illumina NextSeq 550 flow cell. Per the authors' processing: The immunoSEQ output contained only junctional sequences without quality scores, so filtering could not match that applied to full-length reads. To assign V/J genes and CDR3, sequences were annotated using PyIR, a Python wrapper for IgBLAST v1.9, with IMGT germline references. Reads were removed for weak V/J assignments (E-value above 1e-6), missing CDR3, stop codons, out-of-frame junctions, or ambiguous translated residues. A V3J clonotype was defined by an identical inferred V gene, J gene, and CDR3 amino acid sequence. To compute the percentage overlap between repertoires, the number of shared unique clonotypes was divided by the size of the smaller repertoire. RTK rarefaction, the Chao1 estimator, and Recon v2.1 estimates of unobserved clonotypes were used to assess repertoire richness. OLGA was used to compute generation probabilities for all TCRbeta clonotypes that the gDNA method yielded from a few donors. TCRdb holds this immuneACCESS table with in-frame rearrangements only. Some clones are missing; in checked studies, unresolved V genes explain under half, and the rest has no known cause. V, J and clone size are taken as reported in that table, and D and trimming were inferred from the DNA itself. The sample table lists around 2,100,000 clones, roughly 95% of them with a count of one. The ten most abundant clones make up approximately 1.2% of the sample.

The source of the sample is a study of shared clonotypes between healthy human individuals (dated by TCRdb to the early 2020s). Regarding the complete study: Two women and three men aged 18 to 49 years were included in the cohort. Between about 0.8 and 9 billion PBMCs per donor were obtained by leukapheresis. Blood TCR repertoires of about 5 healthy adults were deeply sequenced to estimate repertoire size and the extent of clonotype sharing between individuals. For each donor, three plates each were used for CD4 naive and CD4 memory, two plates were used for CD8 naive, and one plate was used for CD8 memory. To increase sequencing depth and limit assay-specific biases, TCR repertoire library preparation and sequencing were carried out by different laboratories using diverse techniques.

Here is what the overall study found, with its caveats: Naive subsets generally had larger estimated clonotype richness than memory subsets. The genetic and exposure-history diversity represented was limited by the small number of donors. Pairwise subsampling led to the expectation that sequencing depth would affect the degree of clonotype sharing among donors. Only blood was sampled, and tissue TCR repertoires likely differ from those in blood. Incomplete sequencing was indicated by rarefaction of sorted-subset datasets, despite the large sequencing depth. Sharing across a few donors was observed for roughly 5.4% of naive CD4, 3% to 4% of naive CD8, 2% to 2.5% of memory CD4, and about 0.4% of memory CD8 clonotypes. Clonotypes shared by all four sorted-subset donors showed higher generation probabilities than non-shared clonotypes.

CD8 naive samples were obtained by positive selection for CCR7 among CD45RO-negative cells, yielding a CD45RA+CCR7+ population from which TemRA cells were excluded. The donors were healthy, HIV-negative adults with no recently reported acute infections or vaccinations. All donors were Caucasian adults living in Nashville, Tennessee, USA. Blood was collected by leukapheresis, and PBMCs were isolated by Ficoll-Histopaque density gradient centrifugation and then cryopreserved in liquid nitrogen vapor phase. Purity and quantity of every magnetically sorted T cell population were checked by analytical flow cytometry. Genomic DNA was isolated from each sorted fraction and quantified by UV absorbance on a Nanodrop 2000c. The clonotype was recovered from a man aged 18-30 years in good health. The sequenced sample was naive CD8+ T cells sorted from blood. The sample's cell subset or site label is to be understood as: CD45RA+CCR7+.

The DNA sequence is TGTGCCAGCAGCCCTCCCTGGACTAGCTTACGTCTAGAGCAGTTCTTC. It specifies CASSPPWTSLRLEQFF. The sequence links TRBV7-9 to TRBJ2-1; 8 middle bases align to TRBD2. Reading from cysteine to phenylalanine, the CDR3 counts 16 amino acids. Just the 48-base CDR3 DNA is kept, in frame starting at base 1. According to the germline V gene (reference sequence), CDR1 reads SEHNR and CDR2 reads FQNEAQ. Trimming leaves V shorter by 5 bases and J shorter by 10 bases, with the junction holding 16 bases beyond the gene matches.